This TCR beta chain was observed in a study of control samples from healthy donors and cancer patients. Germline CDR1 reads KGHSH; CDR2 reads LQKENI. The ends were cut back, 7 bases at V and 4 bases at J, with 11 bases in the middle. CDR3 size: 13 residues. Method: immunoSEQ multiplex PCR; TCRdb's copy keeps in-frame clones and lacks some. The data contain fewer than 80,000 clones, roughly 89% of them singletons. This receptor was identified in a man aged 55 to 70 with colorectal cancer. The chain is built from TRBV18 and TRBJ1-3; D remains unclear. The sample taken for sequencing was PBMCs. CDR3 protein: CASLVLRGNTIYF. CDR3 DNA: TGTGCCAGCTTAGTGTTACGGGGAAACACCATATATTTT.